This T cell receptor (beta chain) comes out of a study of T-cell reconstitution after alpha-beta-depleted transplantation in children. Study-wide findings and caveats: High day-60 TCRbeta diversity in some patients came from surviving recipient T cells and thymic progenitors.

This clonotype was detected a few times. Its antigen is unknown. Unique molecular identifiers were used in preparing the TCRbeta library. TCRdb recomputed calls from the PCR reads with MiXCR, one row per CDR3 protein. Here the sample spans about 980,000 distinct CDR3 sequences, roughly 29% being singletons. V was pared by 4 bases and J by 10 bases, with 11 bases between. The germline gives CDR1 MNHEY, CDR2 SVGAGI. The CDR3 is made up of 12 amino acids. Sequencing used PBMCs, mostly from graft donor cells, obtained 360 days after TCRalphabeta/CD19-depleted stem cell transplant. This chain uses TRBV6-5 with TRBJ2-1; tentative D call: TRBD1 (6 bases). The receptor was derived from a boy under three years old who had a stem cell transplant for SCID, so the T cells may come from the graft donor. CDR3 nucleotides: TGTGCCAGCAGTTCAGGGGCAGGGGAGCAGTTCTTC. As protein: CASSSGAGEQFF.